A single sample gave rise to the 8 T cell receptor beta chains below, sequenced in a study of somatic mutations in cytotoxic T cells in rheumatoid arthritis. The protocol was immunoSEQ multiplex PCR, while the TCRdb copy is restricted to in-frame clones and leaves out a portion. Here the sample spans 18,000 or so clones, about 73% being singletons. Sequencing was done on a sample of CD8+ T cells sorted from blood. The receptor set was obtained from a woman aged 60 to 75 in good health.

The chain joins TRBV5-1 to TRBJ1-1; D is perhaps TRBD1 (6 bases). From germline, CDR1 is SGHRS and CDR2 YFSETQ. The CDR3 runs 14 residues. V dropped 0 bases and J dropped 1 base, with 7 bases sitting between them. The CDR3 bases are TGCGCCAGCAGCTTGGGGACAGCGAACACTGAAGCTTTCTTT. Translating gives CASSLGTANTEAFF.

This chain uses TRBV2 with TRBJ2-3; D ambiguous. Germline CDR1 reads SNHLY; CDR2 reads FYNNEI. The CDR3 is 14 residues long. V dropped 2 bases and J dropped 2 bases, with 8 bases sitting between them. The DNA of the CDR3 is TGTGCCAGCAGTGAATTCGACCACACAGATACGCAGTATTTT. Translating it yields CASSEFDHTDTQYF.

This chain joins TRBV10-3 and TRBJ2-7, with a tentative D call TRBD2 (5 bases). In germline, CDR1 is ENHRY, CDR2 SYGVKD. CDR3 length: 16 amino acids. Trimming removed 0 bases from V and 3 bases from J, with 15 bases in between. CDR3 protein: CAISESGSTSVYEQYF. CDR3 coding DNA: TGTGCCATCAGTGAGTCGGGGAGTACATCGGTCTACGAGCAGTACTTC.

The CDR3 nucleotides are TGTGCCAGCAGCTGGGGACTAGCGGGAAATTACGAGCAGTACTTC. This gives the protein CASSWGLAGNYEQYF. V is TRBV11-2 and J is TRBJ2-7; 13 nucleotides match TRBD2. CDR1 SGHAT and CDR2 FQNNGV come from the germline V gene. CDR3 length: 15 amino acids. V was clipped by 4 bases and J by 4 bases; unmatched bases: 4.

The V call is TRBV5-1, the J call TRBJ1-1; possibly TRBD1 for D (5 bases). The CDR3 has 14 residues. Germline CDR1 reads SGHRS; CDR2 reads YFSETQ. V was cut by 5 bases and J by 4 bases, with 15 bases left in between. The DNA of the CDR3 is TGCGCCAGCAGTAAGGGGAGGGGAGGCACTGAAGCTTTCTTT. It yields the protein CASSKGRGGTEAFF.

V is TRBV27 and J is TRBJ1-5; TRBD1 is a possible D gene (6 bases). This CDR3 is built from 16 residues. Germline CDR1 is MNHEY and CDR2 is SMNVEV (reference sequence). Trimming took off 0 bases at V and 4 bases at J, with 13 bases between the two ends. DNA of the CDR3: TGTGCCAGCAGTTTATCGCCAGGGGCCCTGAATCAGCCCCAGCATTTT. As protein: CASSLSPGALNQPQHF.

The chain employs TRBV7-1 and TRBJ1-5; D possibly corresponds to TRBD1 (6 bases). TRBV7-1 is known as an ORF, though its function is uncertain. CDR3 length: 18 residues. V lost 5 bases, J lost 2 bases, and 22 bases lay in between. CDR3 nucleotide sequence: TGTGCCAGCAGCCCCGTCCCTTGGGGGGCATCGGGCAATCAGCCCCAGCATTTT. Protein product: CASSPVPWGASGNQPQHF.

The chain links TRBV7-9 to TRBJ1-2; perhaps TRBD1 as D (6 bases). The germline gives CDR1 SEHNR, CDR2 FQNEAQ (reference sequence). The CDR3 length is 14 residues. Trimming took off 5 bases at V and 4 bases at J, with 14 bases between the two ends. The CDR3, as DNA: TGTGCCAGCAGCCCCCCCCCACAGGGCTATGGCTACACCTTC. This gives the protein CASSPPPQGYGYTF.